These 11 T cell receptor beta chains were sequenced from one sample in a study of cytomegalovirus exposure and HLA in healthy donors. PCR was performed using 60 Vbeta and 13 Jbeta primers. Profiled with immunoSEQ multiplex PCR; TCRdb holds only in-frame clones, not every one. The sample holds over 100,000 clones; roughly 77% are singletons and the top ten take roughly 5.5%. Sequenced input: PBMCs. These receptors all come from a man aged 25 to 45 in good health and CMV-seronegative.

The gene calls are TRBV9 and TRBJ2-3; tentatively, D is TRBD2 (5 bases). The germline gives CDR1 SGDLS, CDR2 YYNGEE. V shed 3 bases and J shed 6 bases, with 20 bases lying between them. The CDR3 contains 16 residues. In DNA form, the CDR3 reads TGTGCCAGCAGCGCCGAACTAGGACGGTCGGCGGATACGCAGTATTTT. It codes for CASSAELGRSADTQYF.

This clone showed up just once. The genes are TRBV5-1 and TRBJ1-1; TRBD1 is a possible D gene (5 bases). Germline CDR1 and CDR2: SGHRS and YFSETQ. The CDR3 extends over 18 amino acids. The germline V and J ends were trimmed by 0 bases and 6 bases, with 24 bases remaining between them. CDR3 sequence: CASSLGPGLVSLSPEAFF. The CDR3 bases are TGCGCCAGCAGCTTGGGGCCAGGGCTCGTGTCCCTAAGCCCTGAAGCTTTCTTT.

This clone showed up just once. In nucleotides, the CDR3 is TGCGCCAGCAGCCAAGAAGGACAGGGGACACAAGAGACCCAGTACTTC. Residues: CASSQEGQGTQETQYF. The J gene is TRBJ2-5, the V gene TRBV4-3, with 9 bases aligning to TRBD1. The germline V gene has CDR1 LGHNA and CDR2 YSLEER. J was trimmed by 2 bases and V by 0 bases; bases with no gene match: 4. The CDR3 consists of 16 residues.

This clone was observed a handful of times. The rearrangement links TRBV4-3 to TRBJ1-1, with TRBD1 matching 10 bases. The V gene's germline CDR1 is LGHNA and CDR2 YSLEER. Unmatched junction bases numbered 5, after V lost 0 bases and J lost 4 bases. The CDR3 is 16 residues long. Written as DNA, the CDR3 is TGCGCCAGCAGCCAAGATATGACAGGGGGCGGCACTGAAGCTTTCTTT. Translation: CASSQDMTGGGTEAFF.

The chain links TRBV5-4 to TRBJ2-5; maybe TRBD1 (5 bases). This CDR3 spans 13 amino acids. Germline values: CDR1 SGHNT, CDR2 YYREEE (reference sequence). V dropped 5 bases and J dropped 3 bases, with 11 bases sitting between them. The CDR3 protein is CASSPQGEETQYF. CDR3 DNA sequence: TGTGCCAGCAGTCCCCAGGGTGAAGAGACCCAGTACTTC.

CDR3 amino acids: CASSDYSPPYEQYF. The CDR3 DNA is TGTGCCAGCAGTGACTATAGCCCCCCCTACGAGCAGTACTTC. V gene TRBV6-1 combines with J gene TRBJ2-7; D ambiguous. V was cut by 3 bases and J by 2 bases, with 11 bases left in between. The CDR3 extends over 14 amino acids. Germline CDR1 reads MNHNS; CDR2 reads SASEGT.

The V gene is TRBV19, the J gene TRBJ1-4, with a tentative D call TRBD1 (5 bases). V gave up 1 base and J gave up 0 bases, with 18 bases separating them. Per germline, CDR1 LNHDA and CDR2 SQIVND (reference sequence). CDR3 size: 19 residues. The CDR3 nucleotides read TGTGCCAGTAGTATAGGGATCGTTTCGGGGGACGCAACTAATGAAAAACTGTTTTTT. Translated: CASSIGIVSGDATNEKLFF. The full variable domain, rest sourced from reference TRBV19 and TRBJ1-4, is DGGITQSPKYLFRKEGQNVTLSCEQNLNHDAMYWYRQDPGQGLRLIYYSQIVNDFQKGDIAEGYSVSREKKESFPLTVTSAQKNPTAFYLCASSIGIVSGDATNEKLFFGSGTQLSVL.

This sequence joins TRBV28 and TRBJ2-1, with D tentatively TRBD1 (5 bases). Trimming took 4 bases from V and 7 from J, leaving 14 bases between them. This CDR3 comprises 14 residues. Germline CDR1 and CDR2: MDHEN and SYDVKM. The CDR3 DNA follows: TGTGCCAGCAGTTCCCCAGGGCGGTCAAATGAGCAGTTCTTC. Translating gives CASSSPGRSNEQFF.

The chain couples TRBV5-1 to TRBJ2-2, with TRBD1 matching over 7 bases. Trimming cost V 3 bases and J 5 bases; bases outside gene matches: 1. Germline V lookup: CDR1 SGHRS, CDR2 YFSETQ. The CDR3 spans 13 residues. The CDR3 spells CASSSRGTGELFF. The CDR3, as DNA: TGCGCCAGCAGCTCCAGGGGGACCGGGGAGCTGTTTTTT.

The CDR3 protein is CASSPQGIHQPQHF. The CDR3 region has the DNA TGTGCCAGCAGTCCACAGGGGATACACCAGCCCCAGCATTTT. The chain uses TRBV28 and TRBJ1-5, with 7 bases fitting TRBD1. The CDR3 length is 14 residues. The ends lost 5 bases at V and 7 bases at J; junction bases unmatched: 8. Germline CDR1 is MDHEN and CDR2 is SYDVKM.

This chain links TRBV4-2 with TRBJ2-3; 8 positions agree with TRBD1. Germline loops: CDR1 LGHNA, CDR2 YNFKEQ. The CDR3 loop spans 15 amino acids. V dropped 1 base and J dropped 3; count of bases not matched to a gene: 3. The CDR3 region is CASSQGTGGTDTQYF. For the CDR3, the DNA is TGTGCCAGCAGCCAAGGCACAGGGGGGACAGATACGCAGTATTTT.